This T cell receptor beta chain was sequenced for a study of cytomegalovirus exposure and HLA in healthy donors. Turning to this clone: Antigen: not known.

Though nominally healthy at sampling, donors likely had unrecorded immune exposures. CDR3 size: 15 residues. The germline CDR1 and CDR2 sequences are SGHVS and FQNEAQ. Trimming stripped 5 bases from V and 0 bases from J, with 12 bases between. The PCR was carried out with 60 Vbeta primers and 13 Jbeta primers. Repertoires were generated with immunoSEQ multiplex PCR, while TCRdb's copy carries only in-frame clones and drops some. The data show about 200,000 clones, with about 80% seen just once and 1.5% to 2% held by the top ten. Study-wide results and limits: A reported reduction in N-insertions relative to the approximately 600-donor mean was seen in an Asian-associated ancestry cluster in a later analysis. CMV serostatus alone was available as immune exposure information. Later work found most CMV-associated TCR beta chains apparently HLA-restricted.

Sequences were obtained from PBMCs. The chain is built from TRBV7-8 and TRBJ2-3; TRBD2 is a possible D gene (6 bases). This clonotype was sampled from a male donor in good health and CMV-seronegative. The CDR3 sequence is CASSAGQISTDTQYF. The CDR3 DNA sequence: TGTGCCAGCAGCGCGGGGCAGATTAGCACAGATACGCAGTATTTT.